Listed below are T cell receptor beta chains from one sample, sequenced in a study of a mutant IDH1 vaccine in newly diagnosed glioma. Their antigens remain unidentified. Repertoires were generated with immunoSEQ multiplex PCR, while TCRdb's copy carries only in-frame clones and drops some. Among some 60,000 clones listed, 75% to 85% were seen once. The sample was PBMCs, taken from a glioma patient whose treatment included an IDH1 peptide vaccine. These receptors all come from a middle-aged man with glioma. CDR3s include the opening cysteine and the closing phenylalanine or tryptophan. Each record gives: V gene, clone size, J gene, D gene, CDR3 protein, CDR3 DNA. D genes are given only for firm matches. Size is omitted from some rows. Given values are once, few, many or a class for expanded clones.

v_gene: TRBV5-1
abundance: -
j_gene: TRBJ2-1
d_gene: -
CDR3aa: CASRLTMNNEQFF
CDR3nt: TGCGCCAGCCGCCTAACGATGAACAATGAGCAGTTCTTC

v_gene: TRBV15
abundance: few
j_gene: TRBJ1-1
d_gene: -
CDR3aa: CATRSREGDTEAFF
CDR3nt: TGTGCCACCAGATCGAGGGAGGGGGACACTGAAGCTTTCTTT

v_gene: TRBV4-3
abundance: -
j_gene: TRBJ1-1
d_gene: TRBD1
CDR3aa: CASSQNRDRGENTEAFF
CDR3nt: TGCGCCAGCAGCCAAAACCGGGACAGGGGAGAGAACACTGAAGCTTTCTTT

v_gene: TRBV7-2
abundance: -
j_gene: TRBJ1-5
d_gene: -
CDR3aa: CASSLGTVNQPQHF
CDR3nt: TGTGCCAGCAGCTTAGGAACGGTGAATCAGCCCCAGCATTTT

v_gene: TRBV2
abundance: few
j_gene: TRBJ1-1
d_gene: -
CDR3aa: CASMVNTEAFF
CDR3nt: TGTGCCAGCATGGTGAACACTGAAGCTTTCTTT

v_gene: TRBV14
abundance: -
j_gene: TRBJ2-5
d_gene: TRBD2
CDR3aa: CASSQERLAGVETQYF
CDR3nt: TGTGCCAGCAGCCAAGAAAGGCTAGCGGGAGTTGAGACCCAGTACTTC

v_gene: TRBV7-8
abundance: -
j_gene: TRBJ1-4
d_gene: -
CDR3aa: CASSRQQGPYEKLFF
CDR3nt: TGTGCCAGCAGCCGTCAACAGGGCCCTTATGAAAAACTGTTTTTT

v_gene: TRBV10-1
abundance: -
j_gene: TRBJ2-5
d_gene: TRBD2
CDR3aa: CASSELTGLAGETQYF
CDR3nt: TGCGCCAGCAGTGAGCTTACGGGACTAGCTGGGGAGACCCAGTACTTC

v_gene: TRBV19
abundance: -
j_gene: TRBJ2-1
d_gene: -
CDR3aa: CASTPTGTHSGISEQFF
CDR3nt: TGTGCCAGTACCCCAACCGGGACGCATAGTGGGATAAGTGAGCAGTTCTTC

v_gene: TRBV15
abundance: -
j_gene: TRBJ2-2
d_gene: -
CDR3aa: CATSRDPGANGELFF
CDR3nt: TGTGCCACCAGCAGAGATCCAGGGGCGAACGGGGAGCTGTTTTTT

v_gene: TRBV5-1
abundance: -
j_gene: TRBJ1-1
d_gene: -
CDR3aa: CASSLQSNTEAFF
CDR3nt: TGCGCCAGCAGCTTGCAATCTAACACTGAAGCTTTCTTT

v_gene: TRBV5-1
abundance: once
j_gene: TRBJ2-7
d_gene: TRBD2
CDR3aa: CASSSGGGSSYEQYF
CDR3nt: TGCGCCAGCAGCTCGGGGGGAGGGAGCTCCTACGAGCAGTACTTC

v_gene: TRBV7-8
abundance: -
j_gene: TRBJ1-1
d_gene: -
CDR3aa: CASSWGPTFEAFF
CDR3nt: TGTGCCAGCAGCTGGGGACCTACCTTTGAAGCTTTCTTT

v_gene: TRBV27
abundance: -
j_gene: TRBJ2-3
d_gene: -
CDR3aa: CASSLGKRDTQYF
CDR3nt: TGTGCCAGCAGTTTAGGCAAACGGGATACGCAGTATTTT

v_gene: TRBV7-2
abundance: -
j_gene: TRBJ2-1
d_gene: TRBD2
CDR3aa: CASNLQRGNEQFF
CDR3nt: TGTGCCAGCAACTTACAGCGGGGCAATGAGCAGTTCTTC

v_gene: TRBV2
abundance: -
j_gene: TRBJ2-7
d_gene: -
CDR3aa: CASGPRAYEQYF
CDR3nt: TGTGCCAGCGGCCCCCGAGCCTACGAGCAGTACTTC

v_gene: TRBV11-2
abundance: -
j_gene: TRBJ1-1
d_gene: -
CDR3aa: CASTLGRGTEAFF
CDR3nt: TGTGCCAGCACCCTTGGTAGGGGCACTGAAGCTTTCTTT

v_gene: TRBV10-3
abundance: -
j_gene: TRBJ1-1
d_gene: -
CDR3aa: CAIGPTEIAEAFF
CDR3nt: TGTGCCATCGGGCCGACAGAGATAGCTGAAGCTTTCTTT

v_gene: TRBV6-6
abundance: -
j_gene: TRBJ1-2
d_gene: TRBD1
CDR3aa: CASRETDRGGDGYTF
CDR3nt: TGTGCCAGCAGGGAAACAGACAGGGGCGGCGATGGCTACACCTTC

v_gene: TRBV5-1
abundance: -
j_gene: TRBJ1-3
d_gene: TRBD1
CDR3aa: CASSRQGRGVGNTIYF
CDR3nt: TGCGCCAGCAGCAGACAGGGCCGGGGTGTTGGAAACACCATATATTTT

v_gene: TRBV4-3
abundance: -
j_gene: TRBJ2-5
d_gene: -
CDR3aa: CASSRGAPEGQETQYF
CDR3nt: TGCGCCAGCAGCCGGGGGGCACCTGAGGGCCAAGAGACCCAGTACTTC

v_gene: TRBV19
abundance: -
j_gene: TRBJ2-5
d_gene: TRBD1
CDR3aa: CASRSGQGTQETQYF
CDR3nt: TGTGCCAGTAGGAGTGGACAGGGGACCCAAGAGACCCAGTACTTC

v_gene: TRBV19
abundance: -
j_gene: TRBJ1-5
d_gene: TRBD1
CDR3aa: CASSIPGGRPQHF
CDR3nt: TGTGCCAGTAGTATCCCAGGGGGCCGGCCCCAGCATTTT

v_gene: TRBV7-2
abundance: -
j_gene: TRBJ2-3
d_gene: -
CDR3aa: CASSTTGVRDLEYF
CDR3nt: TGTGCCAGCAGCACTACCGGTGTTAGGGACTTAGAATATTTT

v_gene: TRBV7-9
abundance: once
j_gene: TRBJ2-7
d_gene: TRBD2
CDR3aa: CASSLVLGDYHRYEQYF
CDR3nt: TGTGCCAGCAGCTTAGTTCTAGGGGACTACCATCGGTACGAGCAGTACTTC

v_gene: TRBV4-1
abundance: few
j_gene: TRBJ2-1
d_gene: TRBD2
CDR3aa: CASSPGLAGSNEQFF
CDR3nt: TGCGCCAGCAGCCCTGGACTAGCGGGGTCCAATGAGCAGTTCTTC

v_gene: TRBV7-2
abundance: -
j_gene: TRBJ2-7
d_gene: TRBD2
CDR3aa: CASSLRRGVQYF
CDR3nt: TGTGCCAGCAGCTTACGACGGGGGGTGCAGTACTTC

v_gene: TRBV6-4
abundance: -
j_gene: TRBJ2-2
d_gene: -
CDR3aa: CASSDGGAGELFF
CDR3nt: TGTGCCAGCAGTGACGGGGGTGCCGGGGAGCTGTTTTTT

v_gene: TRBV2
abundance: -
j_gene: TRBJ2-3
d_gene: -
CDR3aa: CASSAGLATDTQYF
CDR3nt: TGTGCCAGCAGTGCAGGACTGGCCACAGATACGCAGTATTTT

v_gene: TRBV4-1
abundance: -
j_gene: TRBJ2-7
d_gene: TRBD2
CDR3aa: CASSEGLAEYEQYF
CDR3nt: TGCGCCAGCAGCGAGGGACTAGCTGAATACGAGCAGTACTTC

v_gene: TRBV4-1
abundance: -
j_gene: TRBJ2-7
d_gene: -
CDR3aa: CASSTRRGGDSYEQYF
CDR3nt: TGCGCCAGCAGCACCCGGCGGGGCGGGGACTCCTACGAGCAGTACTTC

v_gene: TRBV7-9
abundance: -
j_gene: TRBJ1-2
d_gene: -
CDR3aa: CASSSGTKGGYTF
CDR3nt: TGTGCCAGCAGCTCCGGGACAAAGGGTGGCTACACCTTC

v_gene: TRBV25-1
abundance: -
j_gene: TRBJ2-2
d_gene: -
CDR3aa: CASSGADTPNTGELFF
CDR3nt: TGTGCCAGCAGTGGGGCGGACACCCCGAACACCGGGGAGCTGTTTTTT

v_gene: TRBV5-8
abundance: -
j_gene: TRBJ1-5
d_gene: -
CDR3aa: CASSLAGGRHKPQHF
CDR3nt: TGTGCCAGCAGCTTGGCCGGGGGACGCCATAAGCCCCAGCATTTT

v_gene: TRBV6-1
abundance: -
j_gene: TRBJ2-1
d_gene: -
CDR3aa: CASSGNEQFF
CDR3nt: TGTGCCAGCAGTGGGAATGAGCAGTTCTTC

v_gene: TRBV5-6
abundance: few
j_gene: TRBJ1-4
d_gene: -
CDR3aa: CASAPGIYNEKLFF
CDR3nt: TGTGCCAGCGCTCCGGGGATCTATAATGAAAAACTGTTTTTT

v_gene: TRBV30
abundance: -
j_gene: TRBJ2-5
d_gene: TRBD2
CDR3aa: CAWRSGLAGKTQYF
CDR3nt: TGTGCCTGGAGATCGGGACTAGCGGGGAAGACCCAGTACTTC

v_gene: TRBV5-4
abundance: -
j_gene: TRBJ1-1
d_gene: TRBD1
CDR3aa: CASSLKTGEWTEAFF
CDR3nt: TGTGCCAGCAGCCTGAAGACAGGGGAGTGGACTGAAGCTTTCTTT

v_gene: TRBV5-4
abundance: -
j_gene: TRBJ2-1
d_gene: -
CDR3aa: CASSLAFSHEQFF
CDR3nt: TGTGCCAGCAGCTTGGCTTTCTCCCATGAGCAGTTCTTC

v_gene: TRBV13
abundance: -
j_gene: TRBJ1-1
d_gene: -
CDR3aa: CASRGDLLATEAFF
CDR3nt: TGTGCCAGCAGGGGGGACCTCCTGGCCACTGAAGCTTTCTTT

v_gene: TRBV29-1
abundance: -
j_gene: TRBJ1-1
d_gene: TRBD1
CDR3aa: CSVGQGATLNTEAFF
CDR3nt: TGCAGCGTCGGACAGGGCGCAACTTTGAACACTGAAGCTTTCTTT

v_gene: TRBV30
abundance: -
j_gene: TRBJ2-3
d_gene: -
CDR3aa: CAWSFQGDTQYF
CDR3nt: TGTGCCTGGAGTTTTCAGGGAGATACGCAGTATTTT

v_gene: TRBV7-2
abundance: -
j_gene: TRBJ2-1
d_gene: TRBD2
CDR3aa: CASSSTSGPYNEQFF
CDR3nt: TGTGCCAGCAGCTCAACTAGCGGCCCCTACAATGAGCAGTTCTTC

v_gene: TRBV14
abundance: -
j_gene: TRBJ2-1
d_gene: -
CDR3aa: CASSQAGPNEQFF
CDR3nt: TGTGCCAGCAGCCAAGCGGGCCCCAATGAGCAGTTCTTC

v_gene: TRBV4-1
abundance: -
j_gene: TRBJ2-1
d_gene: TRBD2
CDR3aa: CASSRGGSSYNEQFF
CDR3nt: TGCGCCAGCAGCCGGGGGGGGAGCTCCTACAATGAGCAGTTCTTC

v_gene: TRBV27
abundance: -
j_gene: TRBJ2-7
d_gene: -
CDR3aa: CASSFGPRYEQYF
CDR3nt: TGTGCCAGCAGTTTTGGACCACGCTACGAGCAGTACTTC

v_gene: TRBV7-2
abundance: -
j_gene: TRBJ2-5
d_gene: TRBD2
CDR3aa: CASSLALAGALQETQYF
CDR3nt: TGTGCCAGCAGCTTAGCGCTAGCGGGAGCCTTACAAGAGACCCAGTACTTC

v_gene: TRBV7-2
abundance: -
j_gene: TRBJ2-2
d_gene: TRBD1
CDR3aa: CASSITGTGIRTGELFF
CDR3nt: TGTGCCAGCAGCATAACAGGGACAGGGATCCGCACCGGGGAGCTGTTTTTT